Listed below are T cell receptor beta chains from one sample, sequenced in a study of post-analysis software for immune sequencing data. MiXCR, applied by TCRdb to the PCR reads, yields one record per CDR3 protein. The table lists fewer than 900,000 distinct CDR3 sequences, roughly 50% of them singletons. The sample comprised blood. All receptors come from a girl aged 10-17 years with multiple sclerosis. The CDR3 runs from the conserved cysteine through the conserved F or W. Fields, in order: V gene, D gene, clone size, J gene, CDR3 protein, CDR3 DNA. D genes are given only for firm matches. Clone sizes are given selectively: once, few, many, or a class where the clone is expanded.

V: TRBV5-1
D: -
size: -
J: TRBJ2-1
CDR3: CASSLSTGNEQFF
DNA: TGCGCCAGCAGCCTCTCGACGGGGAATGAGCAGTTCTTC

V: TRBV7-3
D: TRBD1
size: -
J: TRBJ2-6
CDR3: CASSRTGVSSGANVLTF
DNA: TGTGCCAGCAGCCGGACAGGGGTGTCCTCTGGGGCCAACGTCCTGACTTTC

V: TRBV27
D: -
size: -
J: TRBJ2-5
CDR3: CASSSLASDQETQYF
DNA: TGTGCCAGCAGTTCGCTTGCTAGCGACCAAGAGACCCAGTACTTC

V: TRBV18
D: -
size: many
J: TRBJ1-6
CDR3: CASSPEINSPLHF
DNA: TGTGCCAGCTCACCGGAGATAAATTCACCCCTCCACTTT

V: TRBV5-6
D: TRBD2
size: -
J: TRBJ2-1
CDR3: CASSLGRTSNEQFF
DNA: TGTGCCAGCAGCTTGGGCAGGACTAGTAATGAGCAGTTCTTC

V: TRBV12-3/TRBV12-4
D: -
size: few
J: TRBJ1-1
CDR3: CASSPEENTEAFF
DNA: TGTGCCAGCAGTCCCGAGGAGAACACTGAAGCTTTCTTT

V: TRBV5-1
D: -
size: few
J: TRBJ2-1
CDR3: CASSLVGGYNEQFF
DNA: TGCGCCAGCAGCTTGGTTGGAGGATACAATGAGCAGTTCTTC

V: TRBV2
D: -
size: -
J: TRBJ2-3
CDR3: CASSELRGPLKDTQYF
DNA: TGTGCCAGCAGTGAACTCCGAGGACCACTAAAAGATACGCAGTATTTT

V: TRBV6-5
D: -
size: few
J: TRBJ1-2
CDR3: CASRPDGYYGYTF
DNA: TGTGCCAGCAGGCCGGACGGCTACTATGGCTACACCTTC

V: TRBV2
D: -
size: few
J: TRBJ2-3
CDR3: CASSDGVDTQYF
DNA: TGTGCCAGCAGTGACGGTGTGGATACGCAGTATTTT

V: TRBV20-1
D: -
size: -
J: TRBJ2-1
CDR3: CSPRKRFSYNEQFF
DNA: TGCAGTCCTAGGAAGCGGTTCTCCTACAATGAGCAGTTCTTC

V: TRBV12-3/TRBV12-4
D: -
size: -
J: TRBJ2-7
CDR3: CASSFRGRGEQYF
DNA: TGTGCCAGCAGTTTTCGGGGCAGGGGCGAGCAGTACTTC

V: TRBV5-6
D: -
size: -
J: TRBJ1-2
CDR3: CASSFGRATYGYTF
DNA: TGTGCCAGCAGCTTTGGCAGGGCCACCTATGGCTACACCTTC

V: TRBV10-2
D: -
size: -
J: TRBJ2-7
CDR3: CASSEDAGEQYF
DNA: TGCGCCAGCAGTGAGGACGCGGGCGAGCAGTACTTC

V: TRBV30
D: TRBD2
size: -
J: TRBJ2-7
CDR3: CAWRGAGGPRSYEQYF
DNA: TGTGCCTGGAGAGGTGCGGGAGGGCCCCGCTCCTACGAGCAGTACTTC

V: TRBV7-9
D: TRBD2
size: few
J: TRBJ2-1
CDR3: CASSLAGLVINNEQFF
DNA: TGTGCCAGCAGCTTAGCGGGACTAGTGATCAACAATGAGCAGTTCTTC

V: TRBV5-1
D: TRBD2
size: -
J: TRBJ2-1
CDR3: CATRLAGGDEQFF
DNA: TGCGCCACCAGACTAGCGGGAGGGGATGAGCAGTTCTTC

V: TRBV4-3
D: -
size: -
J: TRBJ2-7
CDR3: CASSQGTPGSYEQYF
DNA: TGCGCCAGCAGCCAAGGTACCCCAGGCTCCTACGAGCAGTACTTC

V: TRBV20-1
D: -
size: -
J: TRBJ1-1
CDR3: CSARDEGDTEAFF
DNA: TGCAGTGCTAGAGATGAGGGGGACACTGAAGCTTTCTTT

V: TRBV6-1
D: TRBD1
size: -
J: TRBJ2-7
CDR3: CASSVETGEFYEQYF
DNA: TGTGCCAGCAGTGTGGAGACAGGGGAATTCTACGAGCAGTACTTC

V: TRBV5-1
D: -
size: many
J: TRBJ1-2
CDR3: CASSLEGYGYTF
DNA: TGCGCCAGCAGCTTGGAGGGGTATGGCTACACCTTC

V: TRBV5-1
D: -
size: -
J: TRBJ2-1
CDR3: CAGSRGGSNYNEQFF
DNA: TGCGCCGGCAGCCGTGGGGGGAGTAATTACAATGAGCAGTTCTTC

V: TRBV29-1
D: -
size: -
J: TRBJ2-6
CDR3: CSALSRGGANVLTF
DNA: TGCAGCGCTCTCAGTCGCGGTGGGGCCAACGTCCTGACTTTC